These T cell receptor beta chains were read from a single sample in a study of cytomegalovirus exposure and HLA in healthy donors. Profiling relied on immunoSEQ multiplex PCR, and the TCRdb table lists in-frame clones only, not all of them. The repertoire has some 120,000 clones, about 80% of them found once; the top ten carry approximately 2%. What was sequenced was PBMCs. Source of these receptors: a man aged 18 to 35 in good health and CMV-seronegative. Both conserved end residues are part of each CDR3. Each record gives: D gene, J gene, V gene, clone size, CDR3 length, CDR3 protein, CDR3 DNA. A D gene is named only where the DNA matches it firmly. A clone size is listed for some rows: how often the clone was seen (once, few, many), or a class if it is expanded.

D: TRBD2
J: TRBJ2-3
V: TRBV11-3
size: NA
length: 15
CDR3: CASSRGLVDTDTQYF
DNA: TGTGCCAGCAGCCGGGGACTAGTAGACACAGATACGCAGTATTTT

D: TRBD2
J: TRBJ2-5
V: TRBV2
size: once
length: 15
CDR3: CASFYRTSGNETQYF
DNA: TGTGCCAGCTTTTACCGCACTAGCGGGAACGAGACCCAGTACTTC

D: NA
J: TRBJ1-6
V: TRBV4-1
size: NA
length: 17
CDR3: CASSQGPPRALGSPLHF
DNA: TGCGCCAGCAGCCAAGGCCCCCCCAGGGCCCTGGGATCACCCCTCCACTTT

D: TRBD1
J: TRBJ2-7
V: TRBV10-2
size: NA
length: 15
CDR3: CASSESVGGLYEQYF
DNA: TGCGCCAGCAGTGAGTCCGTAGGGGGCTTATACGAGCAGTACTTC

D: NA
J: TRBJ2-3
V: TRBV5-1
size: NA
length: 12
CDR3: CASRQGTDTQYF
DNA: TGCGCCAGCAGACAGGGCACAGATACGCAGTATTTT

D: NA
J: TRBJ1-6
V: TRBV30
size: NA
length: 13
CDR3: CAWKLQRVSPLHF
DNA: TGTGCCTGGAAGTTGCAGAGGGTTTCACCCCTCCACTTT

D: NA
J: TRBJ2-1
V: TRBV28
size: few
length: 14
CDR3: CASRSPFAGYEQFF
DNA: TGTGCCAGCAGATCCCCGTTCGCGGGCTATGAGCAGTTCTTC

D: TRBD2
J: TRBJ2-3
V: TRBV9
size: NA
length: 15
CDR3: CASSVGTSATDTQYF
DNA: TGTGCCAGCAGCGTCGGGACTAGCGCCACAGATACGCAGTATTTT

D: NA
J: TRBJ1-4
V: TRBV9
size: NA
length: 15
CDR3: CASSVVTGSNEKLFF
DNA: TGTGCCAGCAGCGTAGTAACGGGGTCTAATGAAAAACTGTTTTTT

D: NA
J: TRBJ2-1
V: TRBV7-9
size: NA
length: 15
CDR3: CASSLSGIANNEQFF
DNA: TGTGCCAGCAGCTTATCAGGGATAGCAAACAATGAGCAGTTCTTC

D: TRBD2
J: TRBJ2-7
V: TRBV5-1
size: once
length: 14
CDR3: CASAIAGGPYEQYF
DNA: TGCGCCAGTGCGATAGCGGGAGGGCCTTACGAGCAGTACTTC

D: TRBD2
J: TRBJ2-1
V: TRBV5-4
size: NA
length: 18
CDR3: CASSFVGDPGGSHNEQFF
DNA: TGTGCCAGCAGCTTTGTGGGGGATCCGGGAGGGTCCCACAATGAGCAGTTCTTC

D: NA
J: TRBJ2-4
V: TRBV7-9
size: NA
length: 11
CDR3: CASREGTGVYF
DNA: TGTGCCAGCAGGGAAGGAACAGGAGTATACTTC

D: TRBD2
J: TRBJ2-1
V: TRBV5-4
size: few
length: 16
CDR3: CASSLARLAGTYEQFF
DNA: TGTGCCAGCAGCTTGGCCCGGCTAGCGGGTACATATGAGCAGTTCTTC

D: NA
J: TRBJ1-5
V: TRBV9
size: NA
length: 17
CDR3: CASSLGQDTYSNQPQHF
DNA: TGTGCCAGCAGCTTGGGGCAGGACACCTATAGCAATCAGCCCCAGCATTTT

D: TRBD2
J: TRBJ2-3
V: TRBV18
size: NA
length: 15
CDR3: CASSPWSGGTDTQYF
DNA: TGTGCCAGCTCTCCGTGGAGCGGGGGCACAGATACGCAGTATTTT

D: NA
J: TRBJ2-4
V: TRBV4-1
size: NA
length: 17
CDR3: CASSQLLVGATKNIQYF
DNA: TGCGCCAGCAGCCAATTGTTAGTGGGGGCGACCAAAAACATTCAGTACTTC

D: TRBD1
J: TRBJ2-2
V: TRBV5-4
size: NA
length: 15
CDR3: CASSSGGQGSGELFF
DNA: TGTGCCAGCAGCTCCGGGGGACAGGGGTCCGGGGAGCTGTTTTTT

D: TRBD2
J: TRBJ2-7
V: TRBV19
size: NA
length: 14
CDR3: CASSIGLAVYEQYF
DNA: TGTGCCAGTAGTATCGGGCTAGCGGTTTACGAGCAGTACTTC

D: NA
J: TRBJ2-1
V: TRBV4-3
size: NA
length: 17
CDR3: CASSPGPRRGYNNEQFF
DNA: TGCGCCAGCAGTCCAGGACCCCGGCGGGGTTACAACAATGAGCAGTTCTTC

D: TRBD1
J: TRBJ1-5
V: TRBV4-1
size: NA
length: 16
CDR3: CASSQVQDRFGQPQHF
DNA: TGCGCCAGCAGCCAAGTCCAGGACAGGTTTGGTCAGCCCCAGCATTTT

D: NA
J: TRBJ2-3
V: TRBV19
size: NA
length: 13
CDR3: CASRWQSTDTQYF
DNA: TGTGCCAGTAGGTGGCAGAGCACAGATACGCAGTATTTT

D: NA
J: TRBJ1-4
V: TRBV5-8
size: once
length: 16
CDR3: CASSQWGPRSFEKLFF
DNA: TGTGCCAGCAGTCAGTGGGGGCCGCGGTCATTTGAAAAACTGTTTTTT